One and the same sample provided the 8 T cell receptor beta chains below, sequenced in a study of blood T cell repertoires in COVID-19. Using immunoSEQ multiplex PCR, the repertoire was profiled, and TCRdb retains in-frame clones only, with some absent. Among 400,000 or so clones listed, around 87% were seen once. Material: peripheral blood. These receptors originate from a human donor in a cohort sampled during active COVID-19.

This clone was seen a handful of times. The CDR3 sequence is CASSPPGTGAYEQYF. CDR3 nucleotide sequence: TGTGCCAGCTCACCTCCCGGGACAGGGGCCTACGAGCAGTACTTC. The chain uses TRBV18 and TRBJ2-7; 10 positions match TRBD1. This CDR3 comprises 15 residues. Losses at the gene ends were 3 bases for V and 2 bases for J; bases not matched to a gene: 4. Germline lookup yields CDR1 KGHSH and CDR2 LQKENI.

V gene TRBV29-1 combines with J gene TRBJ2-2; 9 bases are shared with TRBD1. Germline V gene sequence: CDR1 SQVTM, CDR2 ANQGSEA. Trimming removed 5 bases from V and 6 bases from J; junction bases left unmatched: 4. The CDR3 spans 13 residues. The CDR3 is CSVLGQGAGELFF. In nucleotides, the CDR3 is TGCAGCGTTTTGGGACAGGGAGCCGGGGAGCTGTTTTTT.

The chain combines TRBV5-1 with TRBJ1-4; no reliable D call. Germline V gene lookup returns CDR1 SGHRS and CDR2 YFSETQ. The CDR3 contains 15 residues. The V end was cut by 0 bases, the J end by 2 bases, with 8 bases between. CDR3 nucleotide sequence: TGCGCCAGCAGCTTGGCCAGAGGGACTAATGAAAAACTGTTTTTT. Residues: CASSLARGTNEKLFF.

The gene calls are TRBV5-1 and TRBJ2-7; D gene unclear. V lost 5 bases, J lost 5 bases, and 8 bases lay in between. The CDR3 has 11 residues. The germline gives CDR1 SGHRS, CDR2 YFSETQ. In nucleotides, the CDR3 is TGCGCCAGCAGACAGACGGACGAGCAGTACTTC. Protein: CASRQTDEQYF.

This clone was recorded once. The V and J genes are TRBV28 and TRBJ2-5; 9 nucleotides match TRBD1. The junction had 6 bases not matched to a gene; V was cut back by 6 bases and J by 4 bases. The CDR3 covers 14 residues. Per the germline V gene, CDR1 is MDHEN and CDR2 is SYDVKM. CDR3: CASSYRGLGETQYF. CDR3 bases: TGTGCCAGCAGCTACAGGGGGCTCGGAGAGACCCAGTACTTC.

V gene TRBV2 combines with J gene TRBJ1-4, with D uncertain. This CDR3 has 14 amino acids. Trimming pared 5 bases from V and 2 bases from J, leaving 9 bases between. Germline V gene lookup returns CDR1 SNHLY and CDR2 FYNNEI. CDR3 in amino acids: CASSQLGTNEKLFF. CDR3 DNA sequence: TGTGCCAGCAGTCAGTTGGGCACTAATGAAAAACTGTTTTTT.

DNA of the CDR3: TGTGCCAGTAGTATAGGGTACGGAGACACCATATATTTT. Residues: CASSIGYGDTIYF. The chain recombines TRBV19 with TRBJ1-3, with no clear D. Trimming cost V 1 base and J 8 bases, with 9 bases left between them. Per the germline V gene, CDR1 is LNHDA and CDR2 is SQIVND (reference sequence). CDR3 size: 13 residues.

V and J are TRBV2 and TRBJ1-1; D is undetermined. The V gene's germline CDR1 is SNHLY and CDR2 FYNNEI. This CDR3 is built from 14 residues. The V end lost 1 base, the J end lost 0 bases, and 6 bases lay between the germline ends. CDR3 residues: CASSEGPMNTEAFF. In nucleotides, the CDR3 is TGTGCCAGCAGTGAAGGGCCGATGAACACTGAAGCTTTCTTT.